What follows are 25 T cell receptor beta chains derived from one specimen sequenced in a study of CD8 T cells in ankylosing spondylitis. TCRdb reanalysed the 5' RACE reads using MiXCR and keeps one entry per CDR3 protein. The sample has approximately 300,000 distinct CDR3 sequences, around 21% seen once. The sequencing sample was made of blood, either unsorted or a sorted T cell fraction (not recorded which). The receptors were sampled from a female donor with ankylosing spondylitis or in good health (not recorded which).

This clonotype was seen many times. The CDR3 loop is CSVSGGDRVNHEQFF. CDR3 coding DNA: TGCAGCGTTTCGGGAGGGGACAGGGTTAACCATGAGCAGTTCTTC. The chain links TRBV29-1 to TRBJ2-1; D is perhaps TRBD1 (9 bases). The CDR3 extends over 15 amino acids. Germline CDR1 and CDR2: SQVTM and ANQGSEA. Trimming removed 5 bases from V and 8 bases from J, with 22 bases in between.

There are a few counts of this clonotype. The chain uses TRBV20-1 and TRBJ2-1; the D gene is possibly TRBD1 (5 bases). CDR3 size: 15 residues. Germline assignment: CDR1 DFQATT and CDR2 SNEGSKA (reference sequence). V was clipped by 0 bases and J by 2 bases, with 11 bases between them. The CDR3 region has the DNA TGCAGTGCTAGAGATCGACAGAAGGCCTACAATGAGCAGTTCTTC. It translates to CSARDRQKAYNEQFF.

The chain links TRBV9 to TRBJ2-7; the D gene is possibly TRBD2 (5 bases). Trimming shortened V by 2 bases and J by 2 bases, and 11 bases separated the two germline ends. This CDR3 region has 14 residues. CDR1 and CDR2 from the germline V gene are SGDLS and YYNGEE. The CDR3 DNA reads TGTGCCAGCAGCGTCGGGGTTCTTCCCTACGAGCAGTACTTC. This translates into CASSVGVLPYEQYF. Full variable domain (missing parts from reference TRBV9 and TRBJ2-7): DSGVTQTPKHLITATGQRVTLRCSPRSGDLSVYWYQQSLDQGLQFLIQYYNGEERAKGNILERFSAQQFPDLHSELNLSSLELGDSALYFCASSVGVLPYEQYFGPGTRLTVT.

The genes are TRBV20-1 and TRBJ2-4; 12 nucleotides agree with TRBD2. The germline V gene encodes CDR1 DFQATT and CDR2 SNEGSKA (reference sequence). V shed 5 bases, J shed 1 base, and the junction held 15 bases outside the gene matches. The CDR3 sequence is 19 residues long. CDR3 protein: CSAPSPTSGSPTAKNIQYF. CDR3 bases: TGCAGTGCTCCTTCCCCGACTAGCGGGAGTCCTACGGCCAAAAACATTCAGTACTTC.

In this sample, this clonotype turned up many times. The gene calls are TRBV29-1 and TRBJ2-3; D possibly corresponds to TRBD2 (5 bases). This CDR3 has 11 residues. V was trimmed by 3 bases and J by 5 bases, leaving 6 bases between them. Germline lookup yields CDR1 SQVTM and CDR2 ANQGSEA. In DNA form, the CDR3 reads TGCAGCGTTGATGGAGGAGATACGCAGTATTTT. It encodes CSVDGGDTQYF.

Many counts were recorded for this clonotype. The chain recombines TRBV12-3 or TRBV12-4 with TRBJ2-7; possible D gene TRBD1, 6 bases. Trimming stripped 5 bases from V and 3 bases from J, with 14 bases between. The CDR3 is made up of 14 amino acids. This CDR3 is CASSPQGRYYEQYF. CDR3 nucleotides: TGTGCCAGCAGTCCACAGGGAAGGTACTACGAGCAGTACTTC.

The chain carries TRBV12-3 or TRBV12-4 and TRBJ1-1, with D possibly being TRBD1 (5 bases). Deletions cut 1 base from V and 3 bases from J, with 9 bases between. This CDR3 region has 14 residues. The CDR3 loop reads CASSLGAGDTEAFF. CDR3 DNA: TGTGCCAGCAGTTTAGGTGCGGGGGACACTGAAGCTTTCTTT.

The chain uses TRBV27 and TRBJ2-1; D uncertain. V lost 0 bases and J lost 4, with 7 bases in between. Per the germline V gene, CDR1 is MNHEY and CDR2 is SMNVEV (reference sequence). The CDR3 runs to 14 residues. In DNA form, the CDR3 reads TGTGCCAGCAGTTTATCCCCTGGGTACAATGAGCAGTTCTTC. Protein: CASSLSPGYNEQFF.

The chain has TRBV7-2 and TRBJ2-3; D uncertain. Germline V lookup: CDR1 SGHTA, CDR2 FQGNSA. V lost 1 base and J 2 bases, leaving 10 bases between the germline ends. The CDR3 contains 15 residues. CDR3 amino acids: CASSLDPGPTDTQYF. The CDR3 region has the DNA TGTGCCAGCAGCTTAGACCCCGGGCCCACAGATACGCAGTATTTT.

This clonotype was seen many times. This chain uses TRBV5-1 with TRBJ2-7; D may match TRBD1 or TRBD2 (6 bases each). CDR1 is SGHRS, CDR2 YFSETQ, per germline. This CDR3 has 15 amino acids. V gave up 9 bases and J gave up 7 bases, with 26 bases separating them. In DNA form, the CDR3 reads TGCGCCACCAAGGAGGGGGGCCTAGTCCGTGAAGAGCAGTACTTC. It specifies CATKEGGLVREEQYF.

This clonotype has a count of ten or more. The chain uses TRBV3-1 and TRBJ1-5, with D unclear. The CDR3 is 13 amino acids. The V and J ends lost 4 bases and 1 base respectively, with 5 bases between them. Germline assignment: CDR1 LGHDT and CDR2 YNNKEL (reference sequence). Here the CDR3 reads CASSRGSNQPQHF. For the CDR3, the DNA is TGTGCCAGCAGCCGAGGGAGCAATCAGCCCCAGCATTTT.

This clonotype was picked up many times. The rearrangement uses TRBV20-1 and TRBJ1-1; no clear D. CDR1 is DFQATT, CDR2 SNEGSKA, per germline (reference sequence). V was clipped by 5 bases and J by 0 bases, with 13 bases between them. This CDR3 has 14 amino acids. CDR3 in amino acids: CSASTGGMNTEAFF. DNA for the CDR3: TGCAGTGCTTCCACGGGCGGAATGAACACTGAAGCTTTCTTT.

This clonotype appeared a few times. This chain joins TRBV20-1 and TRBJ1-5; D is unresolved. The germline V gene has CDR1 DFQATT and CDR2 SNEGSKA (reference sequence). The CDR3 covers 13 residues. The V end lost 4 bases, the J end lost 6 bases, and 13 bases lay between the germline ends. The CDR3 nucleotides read TGCAGTGCTACCAGCGATGGAGGTCAGCCCCAGCATTTT. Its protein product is CSATSDGGQPQHF.

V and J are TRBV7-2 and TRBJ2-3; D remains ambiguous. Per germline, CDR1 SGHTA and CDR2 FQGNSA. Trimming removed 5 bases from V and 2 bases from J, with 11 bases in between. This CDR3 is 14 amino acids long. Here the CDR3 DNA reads TGTGCCAGCAGCCCCGAAACCCTCACAGATACGCAGTATTTT. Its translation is CASSPETLTDTQYF.

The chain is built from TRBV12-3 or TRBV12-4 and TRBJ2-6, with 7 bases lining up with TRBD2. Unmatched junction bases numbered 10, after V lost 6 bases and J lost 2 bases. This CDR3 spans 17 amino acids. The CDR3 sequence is CASSPLGTTAGANVLTF. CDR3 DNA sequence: TGTGCCAGCAGCCCCCTCGGGACTACGGCTGGGGCCAACGTCCTGACTTTC.

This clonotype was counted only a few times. The CDR3 loop is CASTLSTGSFYEQYF. CDR3 nucleotide sequence: TGTGCCAGCACCCTCAGTACAGGCTCCTTTTACGAGCAGTACTTC. The chain joins TRBV12-3 or TRBV12-4 to TRBJ2-7; a possible D gene is TRBD1 (5 bases). CDR3 length equals 15 residues. The V end was cut by 7 bases, the J end by 4 bases, with 20 bases between.

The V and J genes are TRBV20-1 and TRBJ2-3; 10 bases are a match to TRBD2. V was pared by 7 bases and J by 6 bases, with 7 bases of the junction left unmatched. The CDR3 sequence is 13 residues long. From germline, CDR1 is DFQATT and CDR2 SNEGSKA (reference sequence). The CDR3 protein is CSGLAGVYDTQYF. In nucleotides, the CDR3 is TGCAGTGGGCTAGCGGGAGTATACGATACGCAGTATTTT.

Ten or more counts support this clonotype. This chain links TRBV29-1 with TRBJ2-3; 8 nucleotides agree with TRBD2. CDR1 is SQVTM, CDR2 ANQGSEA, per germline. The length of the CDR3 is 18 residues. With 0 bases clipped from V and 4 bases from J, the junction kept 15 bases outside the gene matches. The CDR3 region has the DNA TGCAGCGTTGAAGAGTTCGGAACCGGGACTAGGGTGTCAGATACGCAGTATTTT. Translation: CSVEEFGTGTRVSDTQYF.

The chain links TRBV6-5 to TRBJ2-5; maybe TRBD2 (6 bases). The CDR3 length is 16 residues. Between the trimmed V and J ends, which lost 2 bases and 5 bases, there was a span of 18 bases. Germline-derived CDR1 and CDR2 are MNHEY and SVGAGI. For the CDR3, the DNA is TGTGCCAGCAGTTACCTACACCCGGGGGAGAGGGAGACCCAGTACTTC. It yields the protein CASSYLHPGERETQYF.

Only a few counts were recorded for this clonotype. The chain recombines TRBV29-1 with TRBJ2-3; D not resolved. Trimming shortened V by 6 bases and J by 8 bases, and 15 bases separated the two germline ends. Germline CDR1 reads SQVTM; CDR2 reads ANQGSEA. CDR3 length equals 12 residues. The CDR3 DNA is TGCAGCGTACCCGGACCAGCCGCTACGCAGTATTTT. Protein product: CSVPGPAATQYF.

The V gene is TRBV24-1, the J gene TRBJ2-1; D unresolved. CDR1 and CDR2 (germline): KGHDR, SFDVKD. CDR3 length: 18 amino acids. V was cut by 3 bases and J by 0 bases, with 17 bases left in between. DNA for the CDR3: TGTGCCACCAGTGATCCAACCTGGGCGGATAGCTCCTACAATGAGCAGTTCTTC. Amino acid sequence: CATSDPTWADSSYNEQFF.

The DNA for the CDR3 is TGTGCCAGCAGTTACCGACTGAACACCGGGGAGCTGTTTTTT. This gives the protein CASSYRLNTGELFF. The chain carries TRBV12-3 or TRBV12-4 and TRBJ2-2, with no clear D. V was cut by 4 bases and J by 1 base, with 7 bases left in between. This CDR3 spans 14 amino acids.

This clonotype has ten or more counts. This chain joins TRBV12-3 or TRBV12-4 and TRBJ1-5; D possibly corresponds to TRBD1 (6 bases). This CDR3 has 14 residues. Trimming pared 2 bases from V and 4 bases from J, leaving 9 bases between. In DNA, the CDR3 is TGTGCCAGCAGTTTATCAGGGGATAATCAGCCCCAGCATTTT. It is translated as CASSLSGDNQPQHF.

The DNA of the CDR3 is TGTGCCAGCAGTCGGCACGAAGGACAGGGGAACTATGGCTACACCTTC. It is translated as CASSRHEGQGNYGYTF. The chain combines TRBV12-3 or TRBV12-4 with TRBJ1-2; 9 bases align to TRBD1. The CDR3 consists of 16 residues. The V gene end was trimmed by 5 bases and the J gene end by 2 bases; junction bases not matched to a gene: 9.

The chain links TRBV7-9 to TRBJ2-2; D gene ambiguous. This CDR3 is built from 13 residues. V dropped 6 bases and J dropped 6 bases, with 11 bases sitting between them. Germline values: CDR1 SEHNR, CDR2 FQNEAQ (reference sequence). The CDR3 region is CASSRRGAGELFF. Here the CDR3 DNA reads TGTGCCAGCAGTCGACGAGGTGCCGGGGAGCTGTTTTTT.